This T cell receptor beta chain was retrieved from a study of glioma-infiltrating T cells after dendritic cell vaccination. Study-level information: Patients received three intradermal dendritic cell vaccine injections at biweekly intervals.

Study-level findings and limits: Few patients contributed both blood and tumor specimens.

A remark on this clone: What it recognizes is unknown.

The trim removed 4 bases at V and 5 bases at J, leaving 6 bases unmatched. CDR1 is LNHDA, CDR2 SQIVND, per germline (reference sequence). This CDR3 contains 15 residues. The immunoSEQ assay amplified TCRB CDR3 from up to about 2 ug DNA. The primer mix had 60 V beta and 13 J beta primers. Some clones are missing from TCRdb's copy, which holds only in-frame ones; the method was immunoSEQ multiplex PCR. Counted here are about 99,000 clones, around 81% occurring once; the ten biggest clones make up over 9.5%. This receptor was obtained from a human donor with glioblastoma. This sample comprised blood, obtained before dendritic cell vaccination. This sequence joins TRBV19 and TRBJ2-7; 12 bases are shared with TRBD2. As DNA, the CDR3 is TGTGCCAGTAGTAGGGCTAGCGGGGGGGCCGACGAGCAGTACTTC. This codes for CASSRASGGADEQYF.